Listed below are T cell receptor beta chains from one sample, sequenced in a study of shared clonotypes between healthy human individuals. Assay: immunoSEQ multiplex PCR; the TCRdb copy retains only in-frame clones and omits some. Seen here are 550,000 to 850,000 clones, less than 85% observed once, and the top ten hold about 1.8%. Sequenced material: memory CD4+ T cells sorted from blood. The receptors here all came from a woman aged 25 to 39 in good health. The CDR3 runs from the conserved cysteine through the conserved F or W.

TRBV5-1	15	TRBJ1-5	CASSLVSGNNQPQHF
TRBV5-1	12	TRBJ1-1	CASSLGTGKAFF
TRBV10-2	15	TRBJ2-2	CASSDQGLATGELFF
TRBV29-1	16	TRBJ2-3	CSVRGRVRAATDTQYF
TRBV10-3	12	TRBJ1-2	CAISTGDYGYTF
TRBV28	15	TRBJ2-1	CASSSSGRKDGEQFF
TRBV27	14	TRBJ1-2	CASSDIRHSYGYTF
TRBV7-8	16	TRBJ1-1	CASSLALVAPNTEAFF
TRBV30	14	TRBJ1-3	CAWDGVARGNTIYF
TRBV5-1	14	TRBJ2-5	CASSFQPDQETQYF
TRBV28	15	TRBJ2-1	CASSLSSGSRHEQFF
TRBV20-1	10	.	CSASSYEQYF
TRBV27	14	TRBJ2-6	CASCASYGANVLTF
TRBV5-1	19	TRBJ2-6	CASSLVPQGVFSGANVLTF
TRBV28	15	TRBJ2-1	CASRQGILGLNEQFF
TRBV28	14	TRBJ2-1	CASRRGDRVNEQFF
TRBV28	15	TRBJ2-3	CATSAFGRDADTQYF
TRBV28	13	TRBJ1-2	CASSAETVYGYTF
TRBV18	16	TRBJ2-5	CASSPQVTGSLETQYF
TRBV27	16	TRBJ2-2	CASSLDSRRGTGELFF
TRBV2	15	TRBJ1-1	CASRSGGRRATEAFF
TRBV7-9	11	TRBJ1-1	CASSENTEAFF
TRBV28	13	TRBJ2-3	CASTSGTTDTQYF
TRBV7-3	15	TRBJ2-6	CASSLRGSGANVLTF
TRBV6-1	18	TRBJ2-5	CASSEIFSGRGIGETQYF
TRBV6-1	13	TRBJ1-2	CASSEWDRAGYTF
TRBV7-2	15	TRBJ2-7	CASSFSSLSSYEQYF
TRBV11-2	16	TRBJ1-5	CASSLAGAGGNQPQHF
TRBV5-1	16	TRBJ2-3	CASSLTPQGFTDTQYF
TRBV19	14	TRBJ1-5	CASSIDGGHQPQHF
TRBV5-4	14	TRBJ1-1	CASSLTGGDTEAFF
TRBV2	15	TRBJ2-1	CASTAELAGRNEQFF
TRBV10-3	14	TRBJ2-3	CAISRGSRTDTQYF